The clone carrying this TCR beta chain has a handful of counts. Its specificity is unknown. These data are taken from a study of naive and memory T cell subsets. With V trimmed by 6 bases and J by 5 bases, 7 bases remained unmatched. This CDR3 has 13 amino acids. Germline V lookup: CDR1 DFQATT, CDR2 SNEGSKA (reference sequence). Cells stained for CD3, CD4, CD8, CD45RA and CD27 were sorted into four subsets. General observations from the study: Naive repertoires, especially CD8, held a few larger clonotypes, possibly memory cells re-expressing CD45RA. Expression changes during T cell differentiation may affect RNA-based TCR counts. Naive and memory subsets had different power law exponents for TCR abundance. Findings for naive and memory subsets could not be checked against ground truth.

An equimolar mix of two oligonucleotides served as the beta constant-region primer for TRBC1 and TRBC2. The ligated cDNA underwent four PCR rounds using SP2 and nested alpha and beta constant-region primers. TCRdb independently ran MiXCR on the UMI-ligation and nested PCR reads; one entry per CDR3 protein. The table includes roughly 83,000 distinct CDR3 sequences, about 11% detected once. Sequencing was carried out using naive CD4+ T cells from blood. The chain joins TRBV20-1 to TRBJ2-4; 7 bases are shared with TRBD2. This TCR was sampled from a human donor in good health. Written as DNA, the CDR3 is TGCAGTGCCACGGCGGGGGTAGAAAACATTCAGTACTTC. This encodes CSATAGVENIQYF.